This TCR beta chain was observed in a study of T cell responses to AZD1222 COVID-19 vaccine. Study conclusions and caveats: The peak T cell response came first, and repertoires were sampled only after it. Receipt of two AZD1222 doses was followed by a rise in Spike-specific TCR breadth and depth. Donor demographics were predominantly white British with a female majority; clonal diversity may be underestimated. Vaccine-associated CD4 TCRs ranged over spike, dominating at 160-218 and 743-854.

The assay was immunoSEQ multiplex PCR, and TCRdb's table has in-frame clones only and misses some. The table shows 100,000 to 150,000 clones, with more than 75% occurring only once. To note about this clone: As yet, its antigen is unknown.

The sequencing here drew on peripheral blood, taken on day 0 of AZD1222 vaccination. The receptor was isolated from an adult in good health.

CDR3 loop: CASSSTGPGRGQPQHF. The CDR3 nucleotides are TGTGCCAGCAGCTCGACGGGACCGGGACGGGGGCAGCCCCAGCATTTT. This chain uses TRBV7-9 with TRBJ1-5; D perhaps matches TRBD1 (5 bases). The CDR3 runs 16 residues. Germline V gene sequence: CDR1 SEHNR, CDR2 FQNEAQ (reference sequence). V was cut by 4 bases and J by 7 bases, with 20 bases left in between.